The source of this T cell receptor beta chain is a study of T cells after yellow fever vaccination. Study-wide context: For low cell numbers, libraries were made with SMART-Seq v4 Ultra Low Input. General study findings and limits: The study noted that FACS-sorted repertoires could contain abundant clonotypes contaminating from the bulk population.

In its sample, this clonotype was seen many times. What it binds is not known. The CDR3 loop spans 11 amino acids. The V gene's germline CDR1 is MDHEN and CDR2 SYDVKM. The V and J ends lost 6 bases and 6 bases respectively, with 6 bases between them. TCRdb independently ran MiXCR on the 5' RACE reads; one entry per CDR3 protein. The sample consists of about 310,000 distinct CDR3 sequences, approximately 3.8% of them appearing once. The chain has TRBV28 and TRBJ2-1; no definite D call. This sequence was found in a young man who received the YFV17D yellow fever vaccine. Sequencing was performed on PBMCs, taken on the day of the yellow fever booster vaccination. The CDR3 nucleotides read TGTGCCAGCAGCCAAGGCAATGAGCAGTTCTTC. It codes for CASSQGNEQFF.